This TCR beta chain was sequenced for a study of shared clonotypes between healthy human individuals. Study conclusions and caveats: On the whole, naive subsets had larger estimated richness than memory subsets had. The four-donor shared clonotypes exceeded non-shared clonotypes in generation probability, with non-shared ones scoring lower.

Some clones are missing from TCRdb's copy, which holds only in-frame ones; the method was immunoSEQ multiplex PCR. The table has over 300,000 clones, around 87% seen once. V lost 5 bases and J lost 5, with 7 bases in between. The CDR3 is made up of 12 amino acids. Germline V gene data show CDR1 as SEHNR and CDR2 as FQNEAQ (reference sequence). Points on this clone: Its antigen remains unidentified.

This sequence joins TRBV7-9 and TRBJ1-5; unclear D gene. The TCR comes from a man between 18 and 35 years old in good health. Sequencing input: memory CD8+ T cells sorted from blood. Specified subset: CD45RO+ cells pooled with CCR7-negative TemRA cells. CDR3 residues: CASSEMYQPQHF. The CDR3 bases are TGTGCCAGCAGCGAAATGTATCAGCCCCAGCATTTT.